This T cell receptor (beta chain) was sequenced in a study of T cell responses to AZD1222 COVID-19 vaccine. Study conclusions and caveats: Dominant at 160-218 and 743-854, vaccine-associated CD4 TCRs also spanned spike. Recipients of two AZD1222 doses showed rising Spike-specific TCR breadth and depth. Among AZD1222 vaccinees, only five to seven were seropositive at baseline. The reported proportion of spike-specific TCRs targeting unmutated variant regions was nearly half.

CDR1 and CDR2 (germline): SGHTA, FQGNSA. The CDR3 is 15 amino acids. Trimming took 6 bases from V and 3 from J; bases not matched to a gene: 9. Generated by immunoSEQ multiplex PCR, the TCRdb table keeps only in-frame clones and is missing some. The table has 150,000 or so clones, 82% seen once. Details on this clone: Its antigen is as yet unknown.

This material consisted of peripheral blood, taken on day 0 of MenACWY control vaccination. The receptor was isolated from an adult in good health. The gene calls are TRBV7-2 and TRBJ2-7, with 9 bases that match TRBD1. CDR3 residues: CASSTGTGSIYEQYF. In DNA form, the CDR3 reads TGTGCCAGCAGTACTGGGACAGGGAGCATCTACGAGCAGTACTTC.